What follows are 12 T cell receptor beta chains derived from one specimen sequenced in a study of T cells after yellow fever vaccination. One entry per CDR3 protein results from TCRdb running MiXCR on the 5' RACE reads. The data hold approximately 250,000 distinct CDR3 sequences, with about 3.9% observed a single time. Sequencing was performed on PBMCs, taken 15 days after the yellow fever booster vaccination. These receptors all come from a young man who received the YFV17D yellow fever vaccine.

This clonotype came up many times. This chain connects TRBV6-5 to TRBJ1-1; a possible D gene is TRBD1 (5 bases). Trimming took off 2 bases at V and 3 bases at J, with 16 bases between the two ends. The CDR3 is made up of 16 amino acids. Germline assignment: CDR1 MNHEY and CDR2 SVGAGI. CDR3 in amino acids: CASSYQFDRKDTEAFF. The DNA for the CDR3 is TGTGCCAGCAGTTACCAATTCGACAGAAAGGACACTGAAGCTTTCTTT.

This clonotype was seen at least ten times. The V call is TRBV11-2, the J call TRBJ2-5; D perhaps matches TRBD1 (5 bases). From germline, CDR1 is SGHAT and CDR2 FQNNGV. V was shortened by 5 bases and J by 2 bases, with 18 bases between the two germline ends. This CDR3 is 16 amino acids long. The CDR3, as DNA: TGTGCCAGCAGCCCCTCGGCAGGGCGCTTACAAGAGACCCAGTACTTC. Its protein product is CASSPSAGRLQETQYF. The entire variable domain, with the rest obtained from reference TRBV11-2 and TRBJ2-5, is as follows: EAGVAQSPRYKIIEKRQSVAFWCNPISGHATLYWYQQILGQGPKLLIQFQNNGVVDDSQLPKDRFSAERLKGVDSTLKIQPAKLEDSAVYLCASSPSAGRLQETQYFGPGTRLLVL.

This clonotype appeared many times. The rearrangement joins TRBV2 to TRBJ1-1, with unresolved D. Germline V CDR1 and CDR2: SNHLY, FYNNEI. Between the trimmed V and J ends, which lost 2 bases and 3 bases, there was a span of 7 bases. CDR3 size: 13 residues. In nucleotides, the CDR3 is TGTGCCAGCAGTGAACTGGAGGACACTGAAGCTTTCTTT. Translating it yields CASSELEDTEAFF.

The J gene is TRBJ2-1, the V gene TRBV12-3 or TRBV12-4; 11 nucleotides agree with TRBD2. J was trimmed by 6 bases and V by 4 bases; bases with no gene match: 8. The CDR3 extends over 16 amino acids. CDR3 loop: CASSSASGGSFNEQFF. The CDR3 coding sequence is TGTGCCAGCAGTTCGGCTAGCGGGGGGTCTTTCAATGAGCAGTTCTTC.

This clonotype was observed a single time. The chain couples TRBV7-2 to TRBJ1-5; no clear D gene. Trimming removed 1 base from V and 6 bases from J, with 13 bases in between. This CDR3 contains 15 residues. Germline loops: CDR1 SGHTA, CDR2 FQGNSA. CDR3 sequence reads: CASSLVEGPAQPQHF. DNA for the CDR3: TGTGCCAGCAGCTTAGTTGAGGGTCCTGCTCAGCCCCAGCATTTT.

This clonotype appeared many times. V and J are TRBV5-1 and TRBJ1-1; weak D call: TRBD1 (5 bases). V shed 4 bases and J shed 0 bases, with 13 bases lying between them. Germline lookup yields CDR1 SGHRS and CDR2 YFSETQ. This CDR3 region has 15 residues. Here the CDR3 reads CASSPVYRMNTEAFF. In nucleotides, the CDR3 is TGCGCCAGCAGCCCGGTCTACAGGATGAACACTGAAGCTTTCTTT.

This clonotype was detected only a few times. The chain has TRBV19 and TRBJ2-2; D may be TRBD1 (5 bases). V was clipped by 1 base and J by 4 bases, with 10 bases between them. Looked up from germline, CDR1 is LNHDA and CDR2 is SQIVND (reference sequence). The CDR3 consists of 15 residues. In nucleotides, the CDR3 is TGTGCCAGTAGTATAGGGGGCCCGAGCACCGGGGAGCTGTTTTTT. Its protein is CASSIGGPSTGELFF. Drawing the rest from reference TRBV19 and TRBJ2-2, the complete variable domain is DGGITQSPKYLFRKEGQNVTLSCEQNLNHDAMYWYRQDPGQGLRLIYYSQIVNDFQKGDIAEGYSVSREKKESFPLTVTSAQKNPTAFYLCASSIGGPSTGELFFGEGSRLTVL.

This clonotype was recorded many times. This chain joins TRBV18 and TRBJ2-1; D may be TRBD2 (6 bases). The germline V gene encodes CDR1 KGHSH and CDR2 LQKENI. The CDR3 contains 15 residues. Trimming took 3 bases from V and 4 from J, leaving 13 bases between them. The CDR3 protein is CASSPGGPEYNEQFF. DNA of the CDR3: TGTGCCAGCTCACCTGGAGGGCCCGAGTACAATGAGCAGTTCTTC.

This clonotype was observed many times. The rearrangement joins TRBV10-3 to TRBJ2-3; possibly TRBD1 or TRBD2 for D (6 bases each). The CDR3 is made up of 16 amino acids. Trimming left V 0 bases short and J 1 base short, with 11 bases between. Germline values: CDR1 ENHRY, CDR2 SYGVKD. For the CDR3, the DNA is TGTGCCATCAGTGAGTCCCGGGGGCCCGGCACAGATACGCAGTATTTT. Residues: CAISESRGPGTDTQYF.

V is TRBV7-6 and J is TRBJ2-2; perhaps TRBD1 as D (5 bases). Trimming removed 3 bases at V and 7 bases at J, with 21 bases between. Germline-derived CDR1 and CDR2 are SGHVS and FNYEAQ. There are 17 residues in the CDR3. The CDR3 DNA reads TGTGCCAGCAGCTTCTATATCCTGGACAAGGTGTTCGGGGAGCTGTTTTTT. Its translation: CASSFYILDKVFGELFF.

In its sample, this clonotype was seen many times. An end of the junction differs from the germline gene, which may be a read error. This chain connects TRBV9 to TRBJ2-1, with D possibly TRBD2 on 5 matching bases. From germline, CDR1 is SGDLS and CDR2 YYNGEE. The CDR3 is made up of 12 amino acids. The CDR3 sequence is CASSVDGVVVVF. The CDR3 DNA follows: TGTGCCAGCAGCGTTGACGGGGTTGTGGTAGTCTTC.

This clonotype was seen many times. The J gene is TRBJ1-5, the V gene TRBV4-1; D unclear. CDR1 is MGHRA, CDR2 YSYEKL, per germline. V dropped 1 base and J dropped 4 bases, with 8 bases sitting between them. The CDR3 extends over 14 amino acids. CDR3 amino acids: CASSQVRLNQPQHF. The CDR3 DNA reads TGCGCCAGCAGCCAAGTTCGCCTGAATCAGCCCCAGCATTTT.